These 29 T cell receptor beta chains share one sample of origin, sequenced in a study of cytotoxic CD8 clonotypes in ibrutinib-treated CLL. Sequenced by immunoSEQ multiplex PCR; TCRdb stores in-frame clones only, minus some. In the table there are just over 200,000 clones, just over 70% of which are singletons. The input for sequencing was PBMCs, taken after 12 months of ibrutinib treatment. These TCRs come from a human donor with chronic lymphocytic leukemia.

The genes are TRBV5-6 and TRBJ1-2; 8 bases fit TRBD1. The germline gives CDR1 SGHDT, CDR2 YYEEEE. The CDR3 runs to 14 residues. CDR3 bases: TGTGCATCCCAATCGGGGACAGGAAACTATGGCTACACCTTC. The encoded protein is CASQSGTGNYGYTF.

This clone was detected a few times. J is TRBJ2-7 and V is TRBV18; D ambiguous. The V gene's germline CDR1 is KGHSH and CDR2 LQKENI. V lost 5 bases, J lost 5 bases, and 13 bases lay in between. The CDR3 is 13 residues long. CDR3 in amino acids: CASSVGLRNEQYF. The CDR3, as DNA: TGTGCCAGCTCAGTGGGCCTCCGGAACGAGCAGTACTTC.

This chain connects TRBV10-1 to TRBJ1-1, with 7 positions matching TRBD1. The germline CDR1 and CDR2 sequences are WNHNN and SYGVQD (reference sequence). V was pared by 5 bases and J by 4 bases, with 7 bases of the junction left unmatched. CDR3 length: 14 amino acids. CDR3: CASSPSGGTTEAFF. The CDR3 nucleotides read TGCGCCAGCAGTCCTTCAGGGGGTACCACTGAAGCTTTCTTT.

V gene TRBV30 combines with J gene TRBJ1-5; 9 bases fit TRBD1. The length of the CDR3 is 15 residues. Germline CDR1 reads GTSNPN; CDR2 reads SVGIG (reference sequence). V shed 3 bases and J 4 bases; nucleotides not matched to a gene: 7. CDR3 in amino acids: CAWSGLDRGNQPQHF. The CDR3 DNA follows: TGTGCCTGGAGCGGACTCGACAGGGGGAATCAGCCCCAGCATTTT.

CDR3: CASSEFGGSYEQYF. CDR3 bases: TGTGCCAGCAGTGAATTTGGCGGGAGCTACGAGCAGTACTTC. This chain connects TRBV25-1 to TRBJ2-7; 7 positions agree with TRBD2. The CDR3 has 14 residues. With V trimmed by 1 base and J by 3 bases, 3 bases remained unmatched. Germline V gives CDR1 MGHDK, CDR2 SYGVNS.

V is TRBV28 and J is TRBJ2-2; possible D gene TRBD1, 6 bases. Trimming left V 6 bases short and J 4 bases short, with 15 bases between. The CDR3 runs to 15 residues. Germline CDR1 MDHEN, CDR2 SYDVKM. CDR3 sequence: CASSLQGRGTGELFF. CDR3 DNA sequence: TGTGCCAGCAGCTTACAGGGAAGAGGCACCGGGGAGCTGTTTTTT.

This chain uses TRBV5-6 with TRBJ1-2; 8 nucleotides match TRBD1. With 5 bases clipped from V and 5 bases from J, the junction kept 8 bases outside the gene matches. The CDR3 contains 14 residues. CDR1 SGHDT and CDR2 YYEEEE come from the germline V gene. DNA of the CDR3: TGTGCCAGCAGGTATTCAGGGGGCAGGTATGGCTACACCTTC. Its translation is CASRYSGGRYGYTF.

This clone was detected a few times. The V gene is TRBV5-1, the J gene TRBJ1-2; D is unresolved. Germline loops: CDR1 SGHRS, CDR2 YFSETQ. This CDR3 has 15 residues. Trimming shortened V by 0 bases and J by 4 bases, and 13 bases separated the two germline ends. The CDR3 bases are TGCGCCAGCAGCTTGGAGGCGCCCGAATTCTATGGCTACACCTTC. Translating gives CASSLEAPEFYGYTF.

V is TRBV5-1 and J is TRBJ1-2; D gene unclear. V lost 4 bases, J lost 10 bases, and 17 bases lay in between. The germline gives CDR1 SGHRS, CDR2 YFSETQ. This CDR3 has 13 amino acids. CDR3 sequence (DNA): TGCGCCAGCAGCCCGGGTGGCTCGGTCCACTACACCTTC. As protein: CASSPGGSVHYTF.

The chain combines TRBV5-1 with TRBJ1-1, with D unclear. This CDR3 has 13 amino acids. Trimming took 0 bases from V and 5 from J, leaving 8 bases between them. The germline V gene has CDR1 SGHRS and CDR2 YFSETQ. DNA for the CDR3: TGCGCCAGCAGCTTGGTTTTGGCTACTGAAGCTTTCTTT. This encodes CASSLVLATEAFF.

The chain is built from TRBV30 and TRBJ1-1; possibly TRBD1 for D (5 bases). Trimming shortened V by 2 bases and J by 5 bases, and 9 bases separated the two germline ends. This CDR3 has 12 residues. Germline V lookup: CDR1 GTSNPN, CDR2 SVGIG (reference sequence). The CDR3 spells CAWSTWGTEAFF. CDR3 nucleotide sequence: TGTGCCTGGAGTACTTGGGGGACTGAAGCTTTCTTT.

This clone was recorded only once. The chain recombines TRBV7-8 with TRBJ2-3, with D possibly TRBD2 on 6 matching bases. CDR3 length equals 17 residues. Germline values: CDR1 SGHVS, CDR2 FQNEAQ. V lost 1 base and J lost 4, with 18 bases in between. The CDR3 coding sequence is TGTGCCAGCAGCTTAGGGGTAAGAGGGAGGAGCGCAGATACGCAGTATTTT. Its protein product is CASSLGVRGRSADTQYF.

The J gene is TRBJ1-2, the V gene TRBV11-3; 12 nucleotides line up with TRBD1. CDR3 length equals 17 residues. CDR1 and CDR2 from the germline V gene are SGHNT and YENEEA. J gave up 6 bases and V 2 bases, and 10 bases lay outside the gene matches. DNA for the CDR3: TGTGCCAGCAGCTTATCTCCGGGACAGGGGGCGCACAATGGCTACACCTTC. Translated: CASSLSPGQGAHNGYTF. The full variable domain, rest sourced from reference TRBV11-3 and TRBJ1-2, is EAGVVQSPRYKIIEKKQPVAFWCNPISGHNTLYWYLQNLGQGPELLIRYENEEAVDDSQLPKDRFSAERLKGVDSTLKIQPAELGDSAVYLCASSLSPGQGAHNGYTFGSGTRLTVV.

The chain has TRBV29-1 and TRBJ1-4, with a possible D match to TRBD1 (5 bases). The CDR3 spans 17 residues. Germline CDR1 reads SQVTM; CDR2 reads ANQGSEA. V lost 4 bases and J lost 6, with 24 bases in between. DNA of the CDR3: TGCAGCGTTGCCGCTGAACATCCGGGACCGAGGCATGAAAAACTGTTTTTT. Protein sequence: CSVAAEHPGPRHEKLFF.

The chain employs TRBV5-6 and TRBJ1-6; D gene uncertain. The germline CDR1 and CDR2 sequences are SGHDT and YYEEEE. Trimming cost V 0 bases and J 7 bases, with 11 bases left between them. This CDR3 region has 15 residues. CDR3 protein: CASSLVEGLNSPLHF. The DNA for the CDR3 is TGTGCCAGCAGCTTGGTGGAGGGTCTCAATTCACCCCTCCACTTT.

This clone was seen a handful of times. The V and J genes are TRBV6-5 and TRBJ2-2; 9 bases agree with TRBD1. The CDR3 sequence is 14 residues long. Germline assignment: CDR1 MNHEY and CDR2 SVGAGI. V lost 4 bases to trimming and J lost 7 bases; unmatched junction nucleotides: 4. CDR3 region: CASSSPGQGGELFF. DNA of the CDR3: TGTGCCAGCAGTTCTCCGGGACAGGGCGGGGAGCTGTTTTTT.

The chain uses TRBV18 and TRBJ1-1, with D perhaps TRBD1 (5 bases). The CDR3 is 14 amino acids. The V end was cut by 4 bases, the J end by 6 bases, with 15 bases between. The germline CDR1 and CDR2 sequences are KGHSH and LQKENI. The CDR3 region is CASSQGHQSAEAFF. Written as DNA, the CDR3 is TGTGCCAGCTCACAAGGACACCAGAGCGCTGAAGCTTTCTTT.

This chain uses TRBV7-9 with TRBJ2-3; D is uncertain. V gave up 1 base and J gave up 0 bases, with 5 bases separating them. CDR1 and CDR2 from the germline V gene are SEHNR and FQNEAQ (reference sequence). CDR3 size: 14 residues. CDR3 bases: TGTGCCAGCAGCTTAGTAAAAAGCACAGATACGCAGTATTTT. This translates into CASSLVKSTDTQYF.

The V gene is TRBV7-8, the J gene TRBJ2-2; 9 bases are shared with TRBD1. After removal of 5 bases from V and 1 base from J, the junction contained 8 bases not matched to a gene. Germline V gene sequence: CDR1 SGHVS, CDR2 FQNEAQ. The CDR3 has 17 residues. The CDR3, as DNA: TGTGCCAGCAGCCCGGTTACAGGGGGCTGGAACACCGGGGAGCTGTTTTTT. This encodes CASSPVTGGWNTGELFF. Together with reference TRBV7-8 and TRBJ2-2, the CDR3 gives the full variable domain: GAGVSQSPRYKVAKRGQDVALRCDPISGHVSLFWYQQALGQGPEFLTYFQNEAQLDKSGLPSDRFFAERPEGSVSTLKIQRTQQEDSAVYLCASSPVTGGWNTGELFFGEGSRLTVL.

The chain is built from TRBV6-6 and TRBJ2-7; D unclear. Germline V lookup: CDR1 MNHNY, CDR2 SVGAGI (reference sequence). The V and J ends lost 2 bases and 0 bases respectively, with 5 bases between them. CDR3 length: 13 residues. The CDR3, as DNA: TGTGCCAGCAGTTACCTCCCCTCCTACGAGCAGTACTTC. Amino acids: CASSYLPSYEQYF.

Notes on this clone: The conserved phenylalanine or tryptophan normally closing the CDR3 is absent here, so this likely arose from a read error. No DNA is shown, since the ends of the CDR3 on it are uncertain; the CDR3 is the one TCRdb lists. The chain employs TRBV13 and TRBJ1-2; the table names TRBD1, a call not compared with the DNA. The V gene's germline CDR1 is PRHDT and CDR2 FYEKMQ (reference sequence). The CDR3 is 14 residues long, ends included. CDR3 protein: CASSETGGEKWLHL.

The chain combines TRBV4-3 with TRBJ2-7; D is tentatively TRBD1 or TRBD2 (5 bases each). V was clipped by 4 bases and J by 4 bases, with 14 bases between them. The germline gives CDR1 LGHNA, CDR2 YSLEER. The CDR3 is 14 residues long. CDR3 amino acids: CASSPGDAYYEQYF. DNA of the CDR3: TGCGCCAGCAGCCCCGGGGACGCCTATTACGAGCAGTACTTC.

J is TRBJ2-7 and V is TRBV29-1, with 9 positions matching TRBD2. The germline V gene has CDR1 SQVTM and CDR2 ANQGSEA. Germline trimming cut 6 bases from V and 2 bases from J; bases unmatched to any gene: 8. The CDR3 has 14 amino acids. The CDR3 DNA is TGCAGCGTCAGTAAGACTAGCGGAACCTACGAGCAGTACTTC. Translated, it gives CSVSKTSGTYEQYF.

The rearrangement links TRBV30 to TRBJ1-2, with a tentative D call TRBD1 (6 bases). V dropped 0 bases and J dropped 4 bases, with 15 bases sitting between them. This CDR3 contains 15 residues. The V gene's germline CDR1 is GTSNPN and CDR2 SVGIG (reference sequence). CDR3 sequence: CAWSVPGVAGYGYTF. The CDR3 DNA is TGTGCCTGGAGTGTACCAGGGGTCGCGGGCTATGGCTACACCTTC.

V is TRBV10-3 and J is TRBJ2-7; 9 positions agree with TRBD1. Germline CDR1 reads ENHRY; CDR2 reads SYGVKD. The CDR3 sequence is 15 residues long. V was pared by 5 bases and J by 5 bases, with 10 bases of the junction left unmatched. This chain's CDR3 is CAISQPGQGRHEQYF. Written as DNA, the CDR3 is TGTGCCATCAGTCAACCGGGACAGGGCCGACACGAGCAGTACTTC.

V is TRBV7-2 and J is TRBJ1-1; D is unclear. The CDR3 has 13 amino acids. CDR1 and CDR2 from the germline V gene are SGHTA and FQGNSA. V was trimmed by 5 bases and J by 5 bases, leaving 12 bases between them. CDR3 in DNA: TGTGCCAGCAGCCCAACGTTGAGGACTGAAGCTTTCTTT. Amino acids: CASSPTLRTEAFF.

The genes are TRBV7-6 and TRBJ1-1; 7 nucleotides agree with TRBD1. Germline V CDR1 and CDR2: SGHVS, FNYEAQ. With V trimmed by 0 bases and J by 4 bases, 8 bases remained unmatched. The CDR3 covers 16 residues. This CDR3 reads CASSLAGRGQGTEAFF. CDR3 DNA: TGTGCCAGCAGCTTAGCGGGGAGGGGGCAGGGCACTGAAGCTTTCTTT.

The chain employs TRBV5-1 and TRBJ1-2; D perhaps matches TRBD1 (5 bases). Trimming pared 3 bases from V and 4 bases from J, leaving 7 bases between. This CDR3 comprises 12 residues. Germline V gene data show CDR1 as SGHRS and CDR2 as YFSETQ. The chain's CDR3 is CASSSDSYGYTF. For the CDR3, the DNA is TGCGCCAGCAGCTCCGACAGCTATGGCTACACCTTC.

This clone was picked up one time. The chain links TRBV19 to TRBJ2-7, with 8 bases aligning to TRBD1. Germline V gene lookup returns CDR1 LNHDA and CDR2 SQIVND (reference sequence). The length of the CDR3 is 15 residues. The V gene end was trimmed by 2 bases and the J gene end by 5 bases; junction bases not matched to a gene: 8. In DNA, the CDR3 is TGTGCCAGTAGTATAAAACGGACAGGGATGGACGAGCAGTACTTC. Its translation: CASSIKRTGMDEQYF.